The rows below give T cell receptor beta chains drawn from one sample of a study of T cell responses to AZD1222 COVID-19 vaccine. Libraries were prepared by immunoSEQ multiplex PCR; TCRdb keeps only in-frame clonotypes and omits some of them. The data hold about 93,000 clones, with approximately 90% observed a single time. Sequences were derived from peripheral blood, sampled 28 days after the second AZD1222 dose. These receptors were collected from an adult who received the AZD1222 COVID-19 vaccine. The CDR3 runs from the conserved cysteine through the conserved F or W. The order of the fields is J gene, V gene, CDR3 length, D gene, clone size, CDR3 DNA, CDR3 protein. The D gene is left open where the match is weak. Size is stated for part of the rows, as once, few or many counts, or as a class when the clone is expanded.

J gene: TRBJ1-2
V gene: TRBV12-3/TRBV12-4
CDR3 length: 12
D gene: TRBD1
clone size: NA
CDR3 DNA: TGTGCCAGCAGTGACAGGGTCTATGGCTACACCTTC
CDR3 protein: CASSDRVYGYTF

J gene: TRBJ2-7
V gene: TRBV4-2
CDR3 length: 19
D gene: TRBD1
clone size: NA
CDR3 DNA: TGTGCCAGCAGCCAAGAGACAGGGACACCGGGACCCTCCTCCTACGAGCAGTACTTC
CDR3 protein: CASSQETGTPGPSSYEQYF

J gene: TRBJ2-1
V gene: TRBV14
CDR3 length: 16
D gene: NA
clone size: NA
CDR3 DNA: TGTGCCAGCAGCCCTCTCGGGACCCTGCCGAACAATGAGCAGTTCTTC
CDR3 protein: CASSPLGTLPNNEQFF

J gene: TRBJ1-1
V gene: TRBV5-4
CDR3 length: 14
D gene: NA
clone size: NA
CDR3 DNA: TGTGCCAGCACCCAGAGGAGGGGTGACACTGAAGCTTTCTTT
CDR3 protein: CASTQRRGDTEAFF

J gene: TRBJ2-5
V gene: TRBV30
CDR3 length: 12
D gene: NA
clone size: once
CDR3 DNA: TGTGCCTGGAGTGTACAGGGTGAGACCCAGTACTTC
CDR3 protein: CAWSVQGETQYF

J gene: TRBJ1-1
V gene: TRBV23-1
CDR3 length: 16
D gene: NA
clone size: NA
CDR3 DNA: TGCGCCAGCAGTCAATGGGGATTCGTGGTTTTCACTGAAGCTTTCTTT
CDR3 protein: CASSQWGFVVFTEAFF

J gene: TRBJ2-7
V gene: TRBV5-1
CDR3 length: 16
D gene: TRBD2
clone size: NA
CDR3 DNA: TGCGCCAGCAGCTTGGTGGCAATAACTAGCGGCTACGAGCAGTACTTC
CDR3 protein: CASSLVAITSGYEQYF

J gene: TRBJ1-1
V gene: TRBV18
CDR3 length: 15
D gene: NA
clone size: NA
CDR3 DNA: TGTGCCAGCTCACCATTTTCAGGGGCTGACACTGAAGCTTTCTTT
CDR3 protein: CASSPFSGADTEAFF

J gene: TRBJ1-2
V gene: TRBV19
CDR3 length: 17
D gene: NA
clone size: NA
CDR3 DNA: TGTGCCAGTAGCCCGCTAACCTGGGCCAGAACAAACTATGGCTACACCTTC
CDR3 protein: CASSPLTWARTNYGYTF

J gene: TRBJ2-1
V gene: TRBV29-1
CDR3 length: 14
D gene: NA
clone size: NA
CDR3 DNA: TGCAGCGTTGAACGGCGGGGTGCCTACAATGAGCAGTTCTTC
CDR3 protein: CSVERRGAYNEQFF

J gene: TRBJ1-6
V gene: TRBV6-5
CDR3 length: 13
D gene: NA
clone size: NA
CDR3 DNA: TGTGCCAGCACTAACAGGGAAGATTCACCCCTCCACTTT
CDR3 protein: CASTNREDSPLHF

J gene: TRBJ1-2
V gene: TRBV6-5
CDR3 length: 14
D gene: TRBD1
clone size: NA
CDR3 DNA: TGTGCCAGCAGAAAACAGGGGGCGGCGCGTGGCTACACCTTC
CDR3 protein: CASRKQGAARGYTF

J gene: TRBJ2-1
V gene: TRBV5-1
CDR3 length: 15
D gene: NA
clone size: NA
CDR3 DNA: TGCGCCAGCAGCTTGCTCGGGACGAACTACAATGAGCAGTTCTTC
CDR3 protein: CASSLLGTNYNEQFF

J gene: TRBJ2-1
V gene: TRBV4-3
CDR3 length: 15
D gene: TRBD2
clone size: NA
CDR3 DNA: TGCGCCAGCAGTCTGACTAGCGGGGGAGGGGATGAGCAGTTCTTC
CDR3 protein: CASSLTSGGGDEQFF

J gene: TRBJ1-1
V gene: TRBV25-1
CDR3 length: 14
D gene: NA
clone size: NA
CDR3 DNA: TGTGCCAGCAGTGTGGGTGGGGATTTGGTTGAAGCTTTCTTT
CDR3 protein: CASSVGGDLVEAFF

J gene: TRBJ2-7
V gene: TRBV1
CDR3 length: 16
D gene: NA
clone size: NA
CDR3 DNA: TGCACCAGCAGCCAAGCCACCCCCGGGGGTACCTACGAGCAGTACTTC
CDR3 protein: CTSSQATPGGTYEQYF

J gene: TRBJ1-3
V gene: TRBV6-5
CDR3 length: 15
D gene: NA
clone size: NA
CDR3 DNA: TGTGCCAGCAGTTACTCCCCAGTCTCTGGAAACACCATATATTTT
CDR3 protein: CASSYSPVSGNTIYF

J gene: TRBJ1-1
V gene: TRBV7-2
CDR3 length: 13
D gene: TRBD1
clone size: once
CDR3 DNA: TGTGCCAGCAGCCCCGGGACAGATCGAGAAGCTTTCTTT
CDR3 protein: CASSPGTDREAFF

J gene: TRBJ1-1
V gene: TRBV18
CDR3 length: 14
D gene: NA
clone size: NA
CDR3 DNA: TGTGCCAGCTCCCCTTCTGGGGGGAACACTGAAGCTTTCTTT
CDR3 protein: CASSPSGGNTEAFF

J gene: TRBJ1-1
V gene: TRBV7-9
CDR3 length: 12
D gene: NA
clone size: NA
CDR3 DNA: TGTGCCAGCGGGGCTGAGAACACTGAAGCTTTCTTT
CDR3 protein: CASGAENTEAFF

J gene: TRBJ1-6
V gene: TRBV3-1/TRBV3-2
CDR3 length: 17
D gene: NA
clone size: NA
CDR3 DNA: TGTGCCAGCAGCCACCCCACGGACTTAGGGGTCAGGACACCCCTCCACTTT
CDR3 protein: CASSHPTDLGVRTPLHF

J gene: TRBJ1-5
V gene: TRBV4-2
CDR3 length: 14
D gene: NA
clone size: NA
CDR3 DNA: TGTGCCAGCAGCCAAGAAAAGGGTCGGCTGCCCCAGCATTTT
CDR3 protein: CASSQEKGRLPQHF

J gene: TRBJ1-1
V gene: TRBV3-1/TRBV3-2
CDR3 length: 14
D gene: TRBD1
clone size: NA
CDR3 DNA: TGTGCCAGCAGCCACCGGGACAGGGGAACTGAAGCTTTCTTT
CDR3 protein: CASSHRDRGTEAFF

J gene: TRBJ1-1
V gene: TRBV6-4
CDR3 length: 14
D gene: NA
clone size: once
CDR3 DNA: TGTGCCAGCAGTGACTGGCGGGGAAACACTGAAGCTTTCTTT
CDR3 protein: CASSDWRGNTEAFF

J gene: TRBJ1-1
V gene: TRBV5-1
CDR3 length: 16
D gene: TRBD1
clone size: NA
CDR3 DNA: TGCGCCAGCAGCCCCTTATTGACAGGGATGAACACTGAAGCTTTCTTT
CDR3 protein: CASSPLLTGMNTEAFF

J gene: TRBJ2-1
V gene: TRBV9
CDR3 length: 15
D gene: NA
clone size: NA
CDR3 DNA: TGTGCCAGCAGCCCCGGGACATCCTCCTACAATGAGCAGTTCTTC
CDR3 protein: CASSPGTSSYNEQFF

J gene: TRBJ2-6
V gene: TRBV7-2
CDR3 length: 17
D gene: TRBD2
clone size: NA
CDR3 DNA: TGTGCCAGCAGCTTATTTCGCGGGGGGGCTGGGGCCAACGTCCTGACTTTC
CDR3 protein: CASSLFRGGAGANVLTF

J gene: TRBJ2-7
V gene: TRBV2
CDR3 length: 15
D gene: NA
clone size: NA
CDR3 DNA: TGTGCCAGCAGTTCCGGTGGGGGCTTTCGCTACGAGCAGTACTTC
CDR3 protein: CASSSGGGFRYEQYF

J gene: TRBJ2-3
V gene: TRBV18
CDR3 length: 15
D gene: NA
clone size: few
CDR3 DNA: TGTGCCAGCTCACCACAAATGGGGGGTCCAGATACGCAGTATTTT
CDR3 protein: CASSPQMGGPDTQYF

J gene: TRBJ1-5
V gene: TRBV7-6
CDR3 length: 15
D gene: NA
clone size: NA
CDR3 DNA: TGTGCCAGCAGCTTAGGGCACAGTACCAATCAGCCCCAGCATTTT
CDR3 protein: CASSLGHSTNQPQHF

J gene: TRBJ1-5
V gene: TRBV7-9
CDR3 length: 18
D gene: NA
clone size: NA
CDR3 DNA: TGTGCCAGCAGCCTTTTTCCAGGGGATTACACCCCCAATCAGCCCCAGCATTTT
CDR3 protein: CASSLFPGDYTPNQPQHF

J gene: TRBJ2-7
V gene: TRBV3-1/TRBV3-2
CDR3 length: 14
D gene: NA
clone size: NA
CDR3 DNA: TGTGCCAGCAGCCACTGGACACCGTCCTACGAGCAGTACTTC
CDR3 protein: CASSHWTPSYEQYF

J gene: TRBJ1-1
V gene: TRBV2
CDR3 length: 11
D gene: NA
clone size: NA
CDR3 DNA: TGTGCCAACAACAACCAAGTAGCGGCTTTCTTT
CDR3 protein: CANNNQVAAFF